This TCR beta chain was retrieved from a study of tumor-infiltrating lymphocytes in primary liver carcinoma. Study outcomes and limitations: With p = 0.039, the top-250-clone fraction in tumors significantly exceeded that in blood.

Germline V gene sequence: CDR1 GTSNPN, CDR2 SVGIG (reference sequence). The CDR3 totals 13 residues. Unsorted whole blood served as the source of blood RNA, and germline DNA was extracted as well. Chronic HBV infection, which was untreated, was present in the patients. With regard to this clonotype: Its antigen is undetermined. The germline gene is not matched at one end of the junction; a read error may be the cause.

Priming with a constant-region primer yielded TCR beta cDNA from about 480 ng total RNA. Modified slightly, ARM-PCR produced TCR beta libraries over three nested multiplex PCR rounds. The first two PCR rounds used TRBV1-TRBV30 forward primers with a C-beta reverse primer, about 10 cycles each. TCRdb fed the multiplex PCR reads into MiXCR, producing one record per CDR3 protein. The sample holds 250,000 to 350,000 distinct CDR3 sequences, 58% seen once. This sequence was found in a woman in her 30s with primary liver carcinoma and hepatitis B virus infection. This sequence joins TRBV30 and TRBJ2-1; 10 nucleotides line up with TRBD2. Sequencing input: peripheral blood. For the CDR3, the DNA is TGTGCCTGGAAAGCGGGAGGGGGGAATGAGGAGTTCTTC. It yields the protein CAWKAGGGNEEFF. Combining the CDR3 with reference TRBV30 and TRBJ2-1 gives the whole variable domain SQTIHQWPATLVQPVGSPLSLECTVEGTSNPNLYWYRQAAGRGLQLLFYSVGIGQISSEVPQNLSASRPQDRQFILSSKKLLLSDSGFYLCAWKAGGGNEEFFGPGTRLTVL.